A selection of T cell receptor beta chains follows, all from one sample in a study of blood T cell repertoires in COVID-19. Some clones are missing from TCRdb's copy, which holds only in-frame ones; the method was immunoSEQ multiplex PCR. The profile covers a few hundred thousand clones, with approximately 82% appearing a single time and 4.6% taken by the ten largest. Sequencing was carried out using peripheral blood. Source of these receptors: a man aged 60 to 69 who had recovered from COVID-19. Each CDR3 is given with its conserved first and last residue. Fields, in order: V gene, D gene, clone size, J gene, CDR3 protein, CDR3 DNA. D genes are given only for firm matches. Expanded clones get a size class; other rows say once, few or many, or leave the size out.

>TRBV6-1|NA|few|TRBJ1-2
CASRENAGNRYYGYTF
TGTGCCAGCAGGGAAAACGCCGGGAACAGATACTATGGCTACACCTTC
>TRBV27|TRBD1|NA|TRBJ1-6
CASRLTGGNSPLHF
TGTGCCAGCAGACTTACAGGGGGTAATTCACCCCTCCACTTT
>TRBV18|NA|NA|TRBJ1-4
CASKQDPNEKLFF
TGTGCCAGCAAACAGGACCCTAATGAAAAACTGTTTTTT
>TRBV5-5|NA|NA|TRBJ2-5
CASMVGLLETQYF
TGTGCCAGCATGGTGGGGCTGTTAGAGACCCAGTACTTC
>TRBV19|NA|NA|TRBJ1-5
CASRTKGVPGNQPQHF
TGTGCCAGTAGGACCAAAGGGGTTCCGGGCAATCAGCCCCAGCATTTT
>TRBV27|TRBD1|NA|TRBJ2-7
CASSLLGQPYEQYF
TGTGCCAGCAGTTTATTGGGACAGCCCTACGAGCAGTACTTC
>TRBV3-1/TRBV3-2|TRBD1|NA|TRBJ1-1
CATSGQANTEAFF
TGTGCCACTTCGGGACAGGCGAACACTGAAGCTTTCTTT
>TRBV3-1/TRBV3-2|NA|NA|TRBJ2-1
CASSQAGGYNEQFF
TGTGCCAGCAGCCAAGCGGGTGGGTACAATGAGCAGTTCTTC
>TRBV14|NA|NA|TRBJ2-5
CASSGWTGYQETQYF
TGTGCCAGCAGCGGATGGACGGGGTACCAAGAGACCCAGTACTTC
>TRBV4-1|NA|many|TRBJ2-1
CASSQVARRGAYNEQFF
TGCGCCAGCAGCCAAGTGGCCCGCAGGGGCGCCTACAATGAGCAGTTCTTC
>TRBV5-1|NA|NA|TRBJ1-5
CASSLGTVNQPQHF
TGCGCCAGCAGCTTGGGGACAGTGAATCAGCCCCAGCATTTT
>TRBV7-2|NA|NA|TRBJ1-2
CASSLGAGRGYTF
TGTGCCAGCAGCTTAGGGGCAGGGCGAGGCTACACCTTC
>TRBV5-6|NA|NA|TRBJ2-2
CASSFYEWTGELFF
TGTGCCAGCAGCTTTTACGAGTGGACCGGGGAGCTGTTTTTT
>TRBV7-2|TRBD2|NA|TRBJ2-1
CASSSRASGGSYTAEQFF
TGTGCCAGCAGTTCTCGGGCTAGCGGGGGGTCCTATACAGCTGAGCAGTTCTTC
>TRBV15|NA|NA|TRBJ1-2
CATSSRGDGRYGYTF
TGTGCCACCAGCTCCCGCGGGGACGGACGCTATGGCTACACCTTC
>TRBV5-4|NA|once|TRBJ1-6
CASSLGWRNSPLHF
TGTGCCAGCAGCCTCGGGTGGCGGAATTCACCCCTCCACTTT
>TRBV29-1|TRBD2|few|TRBJ2-5
CSVEGTSSVQETQYF
TGCAGCGTTGAAGGGACTAGTTCGGTTCAAGAGACCCAGTACTTC